This entry features one T cell receptor beta chain sequence. The sample originates from a study of blood T cell repertoires in COVID-19. Profiled with immunoSEQ multiplex PCR; TCRdb holds only in-frame clones, not every one. The sample consists of under 45,000 clones, about nine tenths of them appearing once. The germline CDR1 and CDR2 sequences are SGHRS and YFSETQ. Trimming pared 0 bases from V and 6 bases from J, leaving 14 bases between. The CDR3 contains 15 residues. Input material: peripheral blood. This TCR came from a woman older than 75 in a cohort sampled during active or convalescent COVID-19. The V and J genes are TRBV5-1 and TRBJ2-3; TRBD2 might be the D (6 bases). CDR3 protein: CASSLGPGVRDTQYF. In DNA form, the CDR3 reads TGCGCCAGCAGCTTGGGTCCGGGAGTTCGGGATACGCAGTATTTT.